This entry is about one T cell receptor beta chain. Its antigen is not identified. This sample is drawn from a study of cytomegalovirus exposure and HLA in healthy donors. The study, taken as a whole, reports: Later on, a genetic analysis was performed. It linked a missense variant in DCLRE1C with V- and J-gene trimming of TCR beta. Overall, 164 TCR beta chains were annotated as cytomegalovirus-associated. Across donors, most TCRs were seen rarely, yet some public ones were widespread.

The PCR contained 60 Vbeta and 13 Jbeta primers. Sequencing was performed with immunoSEQ multiplex PCR; in TCRdb, only in-frame clones are kept and a portion is missing. The sample holds about 79,000 clones, less than 80% seen once. The origin of this receptor is a woman aged 50 to 65 in good health and CMV-seropositive. The specimen was PBMCs.

In DNA form, the CDR3 reads TGTGCCATCAGTGACCAGCTTATGGAGTATCGGGTCAATGAGCAGTTCTTC. Its translation is CAISDQLMEYRVNEQFF. The V gene is TRBV10-3, the J gene TRBJ2-1; D unresolved. The CDR3 is 17 residues long. The V gene lost 3 bases and the J gene lost 6 bases, with 21 bases spanning the gap. From germline, CDR1 is ENHRY and CDR2 SYGVKD.